This T cell receptor beta chain was observed in a study of blood T cell repertoires in COVID-19. Study overall: Cohort 3 recovered donors had two negative PCRs, clearance, or symptom resolution. Collection of acute and convalescent COVID-19 samples took place in the United States, Italy and Spain.

Participant-given clinical history determined each cohort assignment. Study processing details: Researchers report that nucleated cell counts were estimated from reference gene primer amplification. The repertoire was sequenced with immunoSEQ multiplex PCR; TCRdb's copy has only in-frame clones and lacks some. That table supplies the V and J calls and clone size; D and trimming were determined from the DNA. This table holds roughly 340,000 clones, 80% to 90% found once. This CDR3 region has 14 residues. V trimming: 6 bases; J trimming: 1 base; junction bases outside the gene matches: 6. CDR1 is MNHEY and CDR2 is SVGAGI in the germline V gene.

This TCR was recovered from a man between 35 and 55 years old in a cohort exposed to, infected with or recovered from COVID-19 (not recorded which). The sequenced material came from PBMCs or T cells enriched from blood (not recorded which). The V and J genes are TRBV6-5 and TRBJ2-7, with 7 bases aligning to TRBD2. CDR3 loop: CASSRDYNSYEQYF. The CDR3 bases are TGTGCCAGCAGCCGGGACTACAATTCCTACGAGCAGTACTTC.